What follows describes a single T cell receptor (beta chain). The library protocol tagged individual cDNA molecules with unique molecular identifiers. TCRdb redid the calling of the 5' RACE reads with MiXCR, one entry per CDR3 protein. Here the sample spans some 98,000 distinct CDR3 sequences, more than 9.5% being singletons. The CDR3 runs 12 residues. Germline V gives CDR1 MDHEN, CDR2 SYDVKM. Deletions cut 5 bases from V and 4 bases from J, with 8 bases between. The data derive from a study of early T cells in non-severe SARS-CoV-2 infection. The chain carries TRBV28 and TRBJ1-2; unclear D gene. Sequenced sample: whole blood. The receptor's source is an adult who was a healthcare worker with PCR-confirmed SARS-CoV-2 infection or an uninfected control (not recorded which). CDR3 amino acids: CASSLWTYGYTF. The CDR3 region has the DNA TGTGCCAGCAGTCTGTGGACCTATGGCTACACCTTC.